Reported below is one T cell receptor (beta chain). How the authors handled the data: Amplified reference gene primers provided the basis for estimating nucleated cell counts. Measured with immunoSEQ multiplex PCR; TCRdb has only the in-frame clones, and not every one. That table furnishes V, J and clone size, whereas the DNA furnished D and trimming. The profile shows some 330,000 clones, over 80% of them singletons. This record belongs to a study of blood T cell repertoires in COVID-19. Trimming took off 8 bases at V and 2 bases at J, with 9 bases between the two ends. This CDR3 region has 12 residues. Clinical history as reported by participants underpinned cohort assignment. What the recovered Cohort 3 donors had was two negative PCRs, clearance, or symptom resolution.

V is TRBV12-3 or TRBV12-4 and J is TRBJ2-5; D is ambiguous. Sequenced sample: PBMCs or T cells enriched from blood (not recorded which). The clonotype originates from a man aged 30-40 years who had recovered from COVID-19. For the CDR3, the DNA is TGTGCCAGCGGTTGGCAGCAAGAGACCCAGTACTTC. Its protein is CASGWQQETQYF.